This paragraph covers one T cell receptor beta chain sequence. The CDR3 extends over 16 amino acids. J gave up 3 bases and V 6 bases, and 9 bases lay outside the gene matches. Germline V gene lookup returns CDR1 SNHLY and CDR2 FYNNEI. This entry belongs to a study of blood T cell repertoires in COVID-19. Study-wide context: Collection of acute and convalescent COVID-19 samples took place in the United States, Italy and Spain.

Participants, about 18 to 90 years old, spanned under 30 US areas. Recovered Cohort 3 donors showed two negative PCRs, clearance, or symptom resolution. Repertoires were generated with immunoSEQ multiplex PCR, while TCRdb's copy carries only in-frame clones and drops some. The data show about 210,000 clones, about nine tenths seen once. The J gene is TRBJ2-1, the V gene TRBV2; 9 nucleotides align to TRBD1. The specimen was PBMCs or T cells enriched from blood (not recorded which). This receptor was taken from a man under 40 who had recovered from COVID-19. In DNA form, the CDR3 reads TGTGCCAGCAGCCCAACCGGGACAGGGTTCTACAATGAGCAGTTCTTC. Encoded protein: CASSPTGTGFYNEQFF.